This T cell receptor beta chain stems from a study of OX40 agonist ivuxolimab in advanced cancers. TCRdb's copy holds only in-frame clones and misses some; the assay was immunoSEQ multiplex PCR. The sample carries 70,000 to 95,000 clones, just over 85% recorded once. Whole-study results and caveats: Clonal expansion from baseline to week 6 occurred in both CD4+ and CD8+ T cells.

V was trimmed by 0 bases and J by 6 bases, leaving 12 bases between them. CDR3 length: 14 residues. CDR1 and CDR2 from the germline V gene are SGHDN and FVKESK. Systemic immunosuppression or autoimmune disease history was grounds to exclude patients. As regards this clone: Its specificity is not known.

The TCR originated in an adult with an advanced solid tumor such as melanoma, head and neck, liver or kidney cancer. The rearrangement joins TRBV14 to TRBJ2-7; TRBD1 is a possible D gene (5 bases). This material consisted of CD4+ or CD8+ T cells sorted from blood, taken in a trial of the OX40 agonist ivuxolimab. CDR3 nucleotide sequence: TGTGCCAGCAGCCAAGATCAGGGTGCTTCCGAGCAGTACTTC. Protein: CASSQDQGASEQYF.